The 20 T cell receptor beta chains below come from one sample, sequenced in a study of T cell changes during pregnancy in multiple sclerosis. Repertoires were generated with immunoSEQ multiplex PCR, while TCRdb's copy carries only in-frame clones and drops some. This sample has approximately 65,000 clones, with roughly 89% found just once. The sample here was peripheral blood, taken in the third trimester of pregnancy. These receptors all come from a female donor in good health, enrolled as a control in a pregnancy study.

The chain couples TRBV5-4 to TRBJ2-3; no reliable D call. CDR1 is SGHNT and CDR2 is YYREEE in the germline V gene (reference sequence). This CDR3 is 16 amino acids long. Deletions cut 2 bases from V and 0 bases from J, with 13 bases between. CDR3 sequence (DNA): TGTGCCAGCAGCTTTTCCCTAGAACCCAGCACAGATACGCAGTATTTT. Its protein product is CASSFSLEPSTDTQYF.

The CDR3 nucleotides read TGTGCCAGTAGCGAACTCCAGGGGATTAACTATGGCTACACCTTC. It codes for CASSELQGINYGYTF. This chain joins TRBV19 and TRBJ1-2; tentative D call: TRBD1 (6 bases). V gave up 6 bases and J gave up 1 base, with 15 bases separating them. CDR3 length: 15 residues. Germline lookup yields CDR1 LNHDA and CDR2 SQIVND (reference sequence).

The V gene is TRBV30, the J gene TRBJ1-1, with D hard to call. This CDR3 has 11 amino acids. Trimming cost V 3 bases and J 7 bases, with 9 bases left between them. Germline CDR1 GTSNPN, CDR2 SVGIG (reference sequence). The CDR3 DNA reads TGTGCCTGGAGGGGAGAAGTTGAAGCTTTCTTT. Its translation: CAWRGEVEAFF.

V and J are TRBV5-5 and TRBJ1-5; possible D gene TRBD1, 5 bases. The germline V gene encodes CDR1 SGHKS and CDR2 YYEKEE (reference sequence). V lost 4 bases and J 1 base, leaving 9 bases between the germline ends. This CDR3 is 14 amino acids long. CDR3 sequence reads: CASSAGGSNQPQHF. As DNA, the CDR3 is TGTGCCAGCAGCGCCGGGGGAAGCAATCAGCCCCAGCATTTT.

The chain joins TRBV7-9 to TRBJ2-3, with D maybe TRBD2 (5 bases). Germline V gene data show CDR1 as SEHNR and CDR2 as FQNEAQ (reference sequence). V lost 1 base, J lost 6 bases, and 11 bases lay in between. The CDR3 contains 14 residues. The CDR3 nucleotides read TGTGCCAGCAGCTTAGAAGGTCGCGGGGATACGCAGTATTTT. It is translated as CASSLEGRGDTQYF. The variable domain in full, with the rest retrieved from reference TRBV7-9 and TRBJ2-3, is DTGVSQNPRHKITKRGQNVTFRCDPISEHNRLYWYRQTLGQGPEFLTYFQNEAQLEKSRLLSDRFSAERPKGSFSTLEIQRTEQGDSAMYLCASSLEGRGDTQYFGPGTRLTVL.

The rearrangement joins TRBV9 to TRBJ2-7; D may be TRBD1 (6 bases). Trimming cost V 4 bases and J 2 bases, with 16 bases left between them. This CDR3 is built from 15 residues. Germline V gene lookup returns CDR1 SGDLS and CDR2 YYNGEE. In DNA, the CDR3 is TGTGCCAGCAGCCCCCAATCCGGGACACCCTACGAGCAGTACTTC. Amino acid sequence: CASSPQSGTPYEQYF.

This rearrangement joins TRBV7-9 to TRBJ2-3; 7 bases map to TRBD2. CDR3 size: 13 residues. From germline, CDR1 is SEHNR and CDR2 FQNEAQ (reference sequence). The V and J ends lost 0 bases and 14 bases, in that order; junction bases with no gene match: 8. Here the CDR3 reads CASSLAGGGSAYF. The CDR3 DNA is TGTGCCAGCAGCTTAGCGGGGGGAGGGAGTGCGTATTTT.

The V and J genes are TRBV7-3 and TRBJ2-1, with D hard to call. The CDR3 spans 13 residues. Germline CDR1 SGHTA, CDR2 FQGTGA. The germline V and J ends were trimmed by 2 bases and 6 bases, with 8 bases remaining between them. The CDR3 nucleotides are TGTGCCAGCAGCTTAGGCTTACGCAATGAGCAGTTCTTC. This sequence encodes CASSLGLRNEQFF.

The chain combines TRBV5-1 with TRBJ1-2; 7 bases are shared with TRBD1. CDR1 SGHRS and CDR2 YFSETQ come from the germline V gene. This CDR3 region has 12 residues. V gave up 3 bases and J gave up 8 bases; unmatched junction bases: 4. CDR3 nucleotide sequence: TGCGCCAGCAGCTCGAAGGGGGCCGGCTACACCTTC. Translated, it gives CASSSKGAGYTF.

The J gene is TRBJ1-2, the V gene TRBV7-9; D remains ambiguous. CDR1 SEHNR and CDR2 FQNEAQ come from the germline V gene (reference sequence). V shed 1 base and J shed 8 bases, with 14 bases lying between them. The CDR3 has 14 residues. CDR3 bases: TGTGCCAGCAGCTTAGGCCTGAAAGCGTACGGCTACACCTTC. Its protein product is CASSLGLKAYGYTF.

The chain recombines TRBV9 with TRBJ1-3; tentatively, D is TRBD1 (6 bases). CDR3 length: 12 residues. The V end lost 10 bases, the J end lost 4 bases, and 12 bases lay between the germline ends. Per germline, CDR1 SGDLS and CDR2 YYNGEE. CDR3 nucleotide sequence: TGTGCCTCAGGGGACGGGGGAAACACCATATATTTT. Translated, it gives CASGDGGNTIYF.

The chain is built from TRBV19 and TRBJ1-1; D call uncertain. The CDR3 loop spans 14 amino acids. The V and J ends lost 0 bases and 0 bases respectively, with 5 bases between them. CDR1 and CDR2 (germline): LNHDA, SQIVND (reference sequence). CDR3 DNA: TGTGCCAGTAGTATAGATCTTTTGAACACTGAAGCTTTCTTT. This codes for CASSIDLLNTEAFF. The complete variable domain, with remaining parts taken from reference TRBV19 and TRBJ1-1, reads DGGITQSPKYLFRKEGQNVTLSCEQNLNHDAMYWYRQDPGQGLRLIYYSQIVNDFQKGDIAEGYSVSREKKESFPLTVTSAQKNPTAFYLCASSIDLLNTEAFFGQGTRLTVV.

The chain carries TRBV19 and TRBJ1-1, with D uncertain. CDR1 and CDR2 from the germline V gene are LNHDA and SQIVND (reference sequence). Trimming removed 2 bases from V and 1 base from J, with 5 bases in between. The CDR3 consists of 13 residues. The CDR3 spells CASSILANTEAFF. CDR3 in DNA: TGTGCCAGTAGTATATTGGCGAACACTGAAGCTTTCTTT.

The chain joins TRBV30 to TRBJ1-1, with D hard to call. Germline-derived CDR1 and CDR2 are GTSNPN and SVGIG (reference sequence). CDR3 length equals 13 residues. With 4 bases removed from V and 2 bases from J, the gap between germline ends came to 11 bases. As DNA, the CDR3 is TGTGCCTGGACCGGACTGAGAAACACTGAAGCTTTCTTT. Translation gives CAWTGLRNTEAFF.

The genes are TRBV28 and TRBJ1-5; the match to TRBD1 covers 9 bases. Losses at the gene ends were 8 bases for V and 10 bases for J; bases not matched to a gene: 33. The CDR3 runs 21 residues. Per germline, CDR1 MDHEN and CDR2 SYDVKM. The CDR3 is CASWAGTGSFGASPGGGPQHF. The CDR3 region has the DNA TGTGCCAGCTGGGCCGGGACAGGGAGTTTCGGGGCCTCCCCCGGGGGTGGTCCCCAGCATTTT.

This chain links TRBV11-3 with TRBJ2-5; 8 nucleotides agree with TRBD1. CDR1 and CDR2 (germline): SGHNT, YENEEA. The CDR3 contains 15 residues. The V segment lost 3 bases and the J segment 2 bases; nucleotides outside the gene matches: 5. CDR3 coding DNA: TGTGCCAGCAGCTTGGGGGGACAGGTACAAGAGACCCAGTACTTC. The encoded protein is CASSLGGQVQETQYF.

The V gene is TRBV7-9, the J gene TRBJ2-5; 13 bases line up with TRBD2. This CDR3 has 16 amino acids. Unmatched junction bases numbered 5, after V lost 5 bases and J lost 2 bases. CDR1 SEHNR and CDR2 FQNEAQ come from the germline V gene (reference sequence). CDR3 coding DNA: TGTGCCAGCAGCCCCCCGGGACTAGCGGGGCAAGAGACCCAGTACTTC. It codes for CASSPPGLAGQETQYF.

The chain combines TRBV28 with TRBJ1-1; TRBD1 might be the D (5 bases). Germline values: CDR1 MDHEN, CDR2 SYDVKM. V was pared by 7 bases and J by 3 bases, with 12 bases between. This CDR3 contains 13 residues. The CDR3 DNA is TGTGCCAGCACCCAGGACATTGACACTGAAGCTTTCTTT. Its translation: CASTQDIDTEAFF.

CDR3 in amino acids: CASSLGGGAGDTQYF. CDR3 nucleotides: TGTGCCAGCAGTTTAGGAGGGGGGGCAGGAGATACGCAGTATTTT. This chain links TRBV27 with TRBJ2-3; tentatively, D is TRBD2 (7 bases). Between the trimmed V and J ends, which lost 2 bases and 5 bases, there was a span of 14 bases. The CDR3 extends over 15 amino acids. The germline V gene has CDR1 MNHEY and CDR2 SMNVEV (reference sequence).

The CDR3 reads CASSYGGFGDGYTF. The CDR3 DNA reads as TGTGCCAGCAGTTACGGAGGGTTTGGGGATGGCTACACCTTC. The chain recombines TRBV6-5 with TRBJ1-2; no reliable D call. This CDR3 is 14 amino acids long. V was trimmed by 2 bases and J by 6 bases, leaving 13 bases between them. Germline CDR1 reads MNHEY; CDR2 reads SVGAGI.